This passage covers 25 T cell receptor beta chains from one sample sequenced in a study of early T cells in non-severe SARS-CoV-2 infection. One entry per CDR3 protein, called by TCRdb with MiXCR from the 5' RACE reads. The sample consists of 55,000 to 75,000 distinct CDR3 sequences, about 9.9% of them appearing once. Sequencing was done on a sample of whole blood. These receptors originate from an adult who was a healthcare worker with PCR-confirmed SARS-CoV-2 infection or an uninfected control (not recorded which).

The chain recombines TRBV2 with TRBJ2-3, with 11 bases matching TRBD1. This CDR3 contains 15 residues. Germline loops: CDR1 SNHLY, CDR2 FYNNEI. With 5 bases clipped from V and 5 bases from J, the junction kept 6 bases outside the gene matches. The CDR3 sequence: CASSFGTGGQDTQYF. The CDR3 DNA follows: TGTGCCAGCAGTTTCGGGACAGGGGGTCAAGATACGCAGTATTTT.

The sample holds many counts of this clonotype. J is TRBJ2-3 and V is TRBV29-1; TRBD1 might be the D (5 bases). The germline CDR1 and CDR2 sequences are SQVTM and ANQGSEA. The CDR3 totals 13 residues. With 3 bases removed from V and 4 bases from J, the gap between germline ends came to 11 bases. The CDR3 DNA is TGCAGCGTTGAGCAGGGATCATCAGATACGCAGTATTTT. Translating gives CSVEQGSSDTQYF.

The gene calls are TRBV5-4 and TRBJ2-1, with 14 bases aligning to TRBD2. Germline lookup yields CDR1 SGHNT and CDR2 YYREEE (reference sequence). The J segment lost 8 bases and the V segment lost 3 bases, leaving 13 bases of the junction unmatched. The CDR3 runs 18 residues. CDR3 loop: CASSSMTSGGATIDEQFF. The CDR3, as DNA: TGTGCCAGCAGCTCAATGACTAGCGGGGGGGCAACCATCGATGAGCAGTTCTTC.

In this sample, this clonotype turned up many times. DNA of the CDR3: TGTGCCAGCAGTTTCCCAGGGACCGGGGCCAACGTCCTGACTTTC. This sequence encodes CASSFPGTGANVLTF. The chain has TRBV28 and TRBJ2-6; D is perhaps TRBD1 or TRBD2 (5 bases each). The V gene's germline CDR1 is MDHEN and CDR2 SYDVKM. The CDR3 covers 15 residues. V was trimmed by 3 bases and J by 4 bases, leaving 10 bases between them.

The V gene is TRBV5-4, the J gene TRBJ2-7; no reliable D call. Trimming cost V 1 base and J 4 bases, with 9 bases left between them. Germline V lookup: CDR1 SGHNT, CDR2 YYREEE (reference sequence). The CDR3 runs 13 residues. The DNA for the CDR3 is TGTGCCAGCAGCTTGATCAGGAAATACGAGCAGTACGTC. Protein product: CASSLIRKYEQYV.

The chain joins TRBV9 to TRBJ1-2; 8 bases agree with TRBD1. The CDR3 extends over 16 amino acids. Germline CDR1 is SGDLS and CDR2 is YYNGEE. The V gene end was trimmed by 1 base and the J gene end by 4 bases; junction bases not matched to a gene: 9. The CDR3 protein is CASSVSSQGGPYGYTF. In DNA form, the CDR3 reads TGTGCCAGCAGCGTATCGTCACAGGGGGGACCCTATGGCTACACCTTC.

This clonotype occurred many times. Here the CDR3 DNA reads TGTGCCAGCAGTCCCCGACGGACAGCTGGGGCCAACGTCCTGACTTTC. It specifies CASSPRRTAGANVLTF. The chain is built from TRBV12-3 or TRBV12-4 and TRBJ2-6, with D possibly being TRBD1 (6 bases). V was shortened by 5 bases and J by 2 bases, with 13 bases between the two germline ends. The CDR3 has 16 amino acids.

As concerns this clonotype: This likely came from a read error, as a far larger clone is one base away. The chain employs TRBV10-3 and TRBJ2-5, with 7 bases matching TRBD1. The DNA end lines up better with TRBJ2-7; the J call may be wrong. The CDR3 spans 14 residues. Germline-derived CDR1 and CDR2 are ENHRY and SYGVKD. The CDR3 DNA sequence: TGTGCCATCAGCCGACAGGGAACGGCCTACGAGCAGTACTTC. Its protein is CAISRQGTAYEQYF.

This clonotype was counted only a few times. The gene calls are TRBV6-6 and TRBJ2-2; D is unresolved. The ends were cut back, 4 bases at V and 1 base at J, with 7 bases in the middle. This CDR3 region has 14 residues. The germline CDR1 and CDR2 sequences are MNHNY and SVGAGI (reference sequence). The chain's CDR3 is CASSSPGNTGELFF. The CDR3 region has the DNA TGTGCCAGCAGTTCGCCCGGGAACACCGGGGAGCTGTTTTTT.

This clonotype has just a few counts. The chain is built from TRBV3-1 and TRBJ1-2; no reliable D call. Germline loops: CDR1 LGHDT, CDR2 YNNKEL (reference sequence). The CDR3 is 13 amino acids. The V and J ends lost 6 bases and 4 bases respectively, with 12 bases between them. The CDR3 coding sequence is TGTGCCAGCAGGGCGGCAGGAACCTATGGCTACACCTTC. Protein: CASRAAGTYGYTF.

V is TRBV27 and J is TRBJ2-2; D perhaps matches TRBD2 (5 bases). V lost 7 bases and J 1 base, leaving 7 bases between the germline ends. The CDR3 has 13 amino acids. Per germline, CDR1 MNHEY and CDR2 SMNVEV (reference sequence). The CDR3 region is CASTGRNTGELFF. The CDR3, as DNA: TGTGCCAGCACGGGGAGGAACACCGGGGAGCTGTTTTTT.

The chain uses TRBV25-1 and TRBJ1-2; no clear D. The V gene's germline CDR1 is MGHDK and CDR2 SYGVNS. V gave up 6 bases and J gave up 4 bases, with 15 bases separating them. The CDR3 is made up of 14 amino acids. Written as DNA, the CDR3 is TGTGCCAGCAGCGCCCCTGGCTGGTCCTATGGCTACACCTTC. It codes for CASSAPGWSYGYTF.

This clonotype came up a few times. J is TRBJ2-7 and V is TRBV6-6; D gene ambiguous. V dropped 0 bases and J dropped 3 bases, with 9 bases sitting between them. CDR3 length: 14 amino acids. Germline V gene sequence: CDR1 MNHNY, CDR2 SVGAGI (reference sequence). CDR3 sequence: CASSYSAAGYEQYV. As DNA, the CDR3 is TGTGCCAGCAGTTACTCGGCCGCCGGCTACGAGCAGTACGTC.

A few counts support this clonotype. The J gene is TRBJ1-2, the V gene TRBV7-2; the D gene is possibly TRBD1 (5 bases). Germline V CDR1 and CDR2: SGHTA, FQGNSA. This CDR3 contains 16 residues. The V end lost 5 bases, the J end lost 6 bases, and 22 bases lay between the germline ends. The CDR3 DNA reads as TGTGCCAGCAGCCCCGGGACGGCAACTCCCAGGGATGGCTACACCTTC. Translated, it gives CASSPGTATPRDGYTF.

This clonotype appeared a few times. V usage is TRBV19 and J usage is TRBJ2-7, with D unresolved. This CDR3 contains 12 residues. Germline-derived CDR1 and CDR2 are LNHDA and SQIVND (reference sequence). V lost 3 bases and J lost 3, with 6 bases in between. CDR3 amino acids: CASSIWLYEQYV. The CDR3 DNA follows: TGTGCCAGTAGTATCTGGCTCTACGAGCAGTACGTC.

The chain carries TRBV7-6 and TRBJ2-3; maybe TRBD1 (6 bases). This CDR3 contains 17 residues. Germline V lookup: CDR1 SGHVS, CDR2 FNYEAQ. Deletions cut 0 bases from V and 1 base from J, with 14 bases between. CDR3 nucleotides: TGTGCCAGCAGCTTAGCGCGTCAGGGGCGCGGCACAGATACGCAGTATTTT. The encoded protein is CASSLARQGRGTDTQYF. The full variable domain, completed using reference TRBV7-6 and TRBJ2-3, is GAGVSQSPRYKVTKRGQDVALRCDPISGHVSLYWYRQALGQGPEFLTYFNYEAQQDKSGLPNDRFSAERPEGSISTLTIQRTEQRDSAMYRCASSLARQGRGTDTQYFGPGTRLTVL.

This chain connects TRBV28 to TRBJ1-1; D may be TRBD1 (6 bases). Trimming took 11 bases from V and 0 from J, leaving 13 bases between them. The CDR3 has 13 residues. The germline gives CDR1 MDHEN, CDR2 SYDVKM. This CDR3 reads CAGSGHLNTEAFF. CDR3 sequence (DNA): TGTGCCGGTTCGGGACACTTGAACACTGAAGCTTTCTTT.

This clonotype was found many times. V gene TRBV10-2 combines with J gene TRBJ2-7; D is uncertain. The germline gives CDR1 WSHSY, CDR2 SAAADI. V gave up 4 bases and J gave up 4 bases, with 5 bases separating them. The CDR3 runs to 11 residues. CDR3 nucleotide sequence: TGCGCCAGCAGTGTGGGATACGAGCAGTACGTC. Protein sequence: CASSVGYEQYV.

The chain joins TRBV19 to TRBJ2-4, with D unresolved. V lost 4 bases and J 3 bases, leaving 16 bases between the germline ends. Germline loops: CDR1 LNHDA, CDR2 SQIVND (reference sequence). CDR3 length equals 16 residues. The CDR3 protein is CASSNRQGIGKNIQYF. The CDR3 DNA is TGTGCCAGTAGTAATAGACAAGGGATCGGCAAAAACATTCAGTACTTC.

The V call is TRBV2, the J call TRBJ2-6, with 8 bases lining up with TRBD1. The germline gives CDR1 SNHLY, CDR2 FYNNEI. CDR3 length equals 15 residues. V gave up 8 bases and J gave up 3 bases; unmatched junction bases: 6. The CDR3 coding sequence is TGTGCCAGCCGGGCAGGGGGCAGTGGGGCCAACGTCCTGACTTTC. Protein: CASRAGGSGANVLTF.

The CDR3 is CAISESKLGHRYPTDTQYF. CDR3 DNA: TGTGCCATCAGTGAGTCTAAGCTAGGACACCGATACCCCACAGATACGCAGTATTTT. The genes are TRBV10-3 and TRBJ2-3, with a weak D call TRBD1 (5 bases). Germline lookup yields CDR1 ENHRY and CDR2 SYGVKD. This CDR3 comprises 19 residues. The V and J ends lost 0 bases and 2 bases respectively, with 21 bases between them.

This clonotype was recorded at least ten times. CDR3 bases: TGTGCCAGCAGCCAAAGACAGGGGATGGAGACCCAGTACTTC. The encoded protein is CASSQRQGMETQYF. V is TRBV14 and J is TRBJ2-5, with 8 bases fitting TRBD1. The V and J ends lost 2 bases and 5 bases, in that order; junction bases with no gene match: 4. This CDR3 has 14 residues. CDR1 is SGHDN and CDR2 is FVKESK in the germline V gene.

On this clonotype itself: A read error may produce the germline difference seen at one junction end. The chain joins TRBV3-1 to TRBJ2-4; D is perhaps TRBD2 (7 bases). Per the germline V gene, CDR1 is LGHDT and CDR2 is YNNKEL (reference sequence). CDR3 length equals 15 residues. Here the CDR3 reads CASSQAAGAKTIQYF. CDR3 nucleotide sequence: TGTGCCAGCAGCCAAGCGGCGGGGGCGAAAACCATTCAGTACTTC.

This clonotype was seen a few times. This sequence joins TRBV11-2 and TRBJ2-5; D is unclear. The length of the CDR3 is 11 residues. Germline CDR1 and CDR2: SGHAT and FQNNGV. V was shortened by 5 bases and J by 5 bases, with 6 bases between the two germline ends. The CDR3 reads CASSPHETQYF. CDR3 bases: TGTGCCAGCAGCCCACACGAGACCCAGTACTTC.

This chain joins TRBV9 and TRBJ2-5, with a possible D match to TRBD1 (6 bases). CDR1 is SGDLS and CDR2 is YYNGEE in the germline V gene. CDR3 size: 13 residues. Deletions cut 4 bases from V and 5 bases from J, with 12 bases between. The CDR3 DNA sequence: TGTGCCAGCAGCCAACAGGGCTCGGAGACCCAGTACTTC. Protein: CASSQQGSETQYF.